The next 25 T cell receptor beta chains were all read from a single sample in a study of blood T cell repertoires in COVID-19. Assay: immunoSEQ multiplex PCR; the TCRdb copy retains only in-frame clones and omits some. The data hold roughly 300,000 clones, with about nine tenths observed a single time. Material for sequencing was peripheral blood. These receptors came from a woman in her twenties or thirties with COVID-19, enrolled during active disease.

The chain carries TRBV28 and TRBJ1-5; the D gene is possibly TRBD1 (5 bases). The V gene's germline CDR1 is MDHEN and CDR2 SYDVKM. V gave up 5 bases and J gave up 7 bases, with 18 bases separating them. The length of the CDR3 is 15 residues. The CDR3 sequence is CASSAAVGGWQPQHF. CDR3 nucleotides: TGTGCCAGCAGTGCCGCCGTGGGGGGTTGGCAGCCCCAGCATTTT.

This chain connects TRBV30 to TRBJ2-7; maybe TRBD2 (6 bases). CDR3 length equals 15 residues. V lost 2 bases, J lost 6 bases, and 20 bases lay in between. Germline loops: CDR1 GTSNPN, CDR2 SVGIG (reference sequence). In DNA, the CDR3 is TGTGCCTGGAGTTGGGGAGGACTTAATTGGGTCGAGCAGTACTTC. It specifies CAWSWGGLNWVEQYF. The entire variable domain, with the rest obtained from reference TRBV30 and TRBJ2-7, is as follows: SQTIHQWPATLVQPVGSPLSLECTVEGTSNPNLYWYRQAAGRGLQLLFYSVGIGQISSEVPQNLSASRPQDRQFILSSKKLLLSDSGFYLCAWSWGGLNWVEQYFGPGTRLTVT.

The chain carries TRBV5-1 and TRBJ1-2; D not certain. CDR1 is SGHRS and CDR2 is YFSETQ in the germline V gene. The CDR3 consists of 18 residues. V lost 1 base and J 0 bases, leaving 19 bases between the germline ends. CDR3: CASSLSSSRPNSNYGYTF. The CDR3 coding sequence is TGCGCCAGCAGCTTGTCATCCTCTAGGCCCAACTCTAACTATGGCTACACCTTC.

The chain has TRBV5-4 and TRBJ2-3, with 7 bases fitting TRBD1. CDR1 SGHNT and CDR2 YYREEE come from the germline V gene (reference sequence). V was pared by 2 bases and J by 2 bases, with 14 bases of the junction left unmatched. The CDR3 loop spans 18 amino acids. CDR3 sequence reads: CASSFPSSVGQDTDTQYF. CDR3 sequence (DNA): TGTGCCAGCAGCTTTCCCTCCTCCGTCGGACAGGACACAGATACGCAGTATTTT.

V usage is TRBV28 and J usage is TRBJ2-5; D remains ambiguous. There are 15 residues in the CDR3. The V end was cut by 5 bases, the J end by 5 bases, with 18 bases between. CDR1 and CDR2 from the germline V gene are MDHEN and SYDVKM. The DNA for the CDR3 is TGTGCCAGCAGTCAAAGCAGGCCCCGCGAGGAGACCCAGTACTTC. Translated: CASSQSRPREETQYF.

CDR3 sequence reads: CAWSADRGSYGYTF. CDR3 DNA: TGTGCCTGGAGCGCCGACAGGGGGTCCTATGGCTACACCTTC. V and J are TRBV30 and TRBJ1-2; 9 bases map to TRBD1. The germline CDR1 and CDR2 sequences are GTSNPN and SVGIG (reference sequence). Trimming removed 3 bases from V and 4 bases from J; junction bases left unmatched: 6. The CDR3 runs to 14 residues.

The gene calls are TRBV30 and TRBJ2-3, with TRBD2 matching over 9 bases. This CDR3 is 17 amino acids long. Per the germline V gene, CDR1 is GTSNPN and CDR2 is SVGIG (reference sequence). V was clipped by 0 bases and J by 2 bases; unmatched bases: 9. This CDR3 is CAWSVRPSGISTDTQYF. DNA for the CDR3: TGTGCCTGGAGTGTACGGCCTAGCGGGATCTCCACAGATACGCAGTATTTT.

CDR3 nucleotides: TGTGCCAGCGCCTCTGGGGGCCTAAACACTGAAGCTTTCTTT. It encodes CASASGGLNTEAFF. This sequence joins TRBV27 and TRBJ1-1, with D perhaps TRBD1 (6 bases). This CDR3 contains 14 residues. Looked up from germline, CDR1 is MNHEY and CDR2 is SMNVEV (reference sequence). Trimming pared 8 bases from V and 2 bases from J, leaving 15 bases between.

This chain connects TRBV6-2 or TRBV6-3 to TRBJ2-7; 7 bases agree with TRBD2. This CDR3 region has 13 residues. V lost 1 base, J lost 4 bases, and 1 base stayed unmatched. Germline lookup yields CDR1 MNHEY and CDR2 SVGEGT. The CDR3 loop is CASSYFGGYEQYF. The CDR3, as DNA: TGTGCCAGCAGTTACTTCGGGGGGTACGAGCAGTACTTC.

The chain combines TRBV11-3 with TRBJ2-5, with 8 positions matching TRBD2. Germline lookup yields CDR1 SGHNT and CDR2 YENEEA. This CDR3 is built from 16 residues. Unmatched junction bases numbered 12, after V lost 5 bases and J lost 4 bases. CDR3 protein: CASSKGGVAGPETQYF. In nucleotides, the CDR3 is TGTGCCAGCAGCAAAGGGGGAGTAGCGGGGCCAGAGACCCAGTACTTC.

The chain links TRBV12-5 to TRBJ1-2, with 7 bases matching TRBD1. Trimming cost V 9 bases and J 7 bases; bases outside gene matches: 5. This CDR3 region has 11 residues. CDR1 and CDR2 from the germline V gene are LGHNT and FRNRAP. The chain's CDR3 is CASSQGVGYTF. Written as DNA, the CDR3 is TGTGCTAGCAGCCAGGGGGTTGGCTACACCTTC.

The chain uses TRBV30 and TRBJ2-7; 9 bases line up with TRBD1. The CDR3 runs 13 residues. Germline trimming cut 7 bases from V and 1 base from J; bases unmatched to any gene: 5. CDR1 and CDR2 (germline): GTSNPN, SVGIG (reference sequence). CDR3 in amino acids: CAFTGGTSYEQYF. CDR3 DNA: TGTGCCTTTACAGGGGGCACATCCTACGAGCAGTACTTC.

This chain uses TRBV29-1 with TRBJ1-3, with D hard to call. V shed 5 bases and J shed 0 bases, with 17 bases lying between them. Germline V gene sequence: CDR1 SQVTM, CDR2 ANQGSEA. The length of the CDR3 is 16 residues. The CDR3 coding sequence is TGCAGCGTTCCCTGTCGGAGGCCCCTCTCTGGAAACACCATATATTTT. Translating it yields CSVPCRRPLSGNTIYF.

This clone appeared a single time. The chain recombines TRBV7-9 with TRBJ2-5; D perhaps matches TRBD2 (6 bases). The V gene lost 5 bases and the J gene lost 5 bases, with 18 bases spanning the gap. Germline V gene data show CDR1 as SEHNR and CDR2 as FQNEAQ (reference sequence). The CDR3 has 15 residues. In nucleotides, the CDR3 is TGTGCCAGCAGCCGAACCCCCGGGAGCGGGGAGACCCAGTACTTC. It encodes CASSRTPGSGETQYF.

For the CDR3, the DNA is TGCGCCAGCAGCTTGGATCGCGGGCGCACAGATACGCAGTATTTT. Translation gives CASSLDRGRTDTQYF. The rearrangement links TRBV5-1 to TRBJ2-3; D is possibly TRBD2 (5 bases). Germline V gene sequence: CDR1 SGHRS, CDR2 YFSETQ. The ends were cut back, 0 bases at V and 1 base at J, with 9 bases in the middle. This CDR3 contains 15 residues.

The CDR3 region is CASRTGGTEAFF. The DNA for the CDR3 is TGCGCCAGCCGGACAGGGGGTACTGAAGCTTTCTTT. The V gene is TRBV5-1, the J gene TRBJ1-1; TRBD1 agrees at 10 bases. V shed 7 bases, J shed 5 bases, and the junction held 2 bases outside the gene matches. The CDR3 contains 12 residues. CDR1 is SGHRS and CDR2 is YFSETQ in the germline V gene.

V gene TRBV28 combines with J gene TRBJ1-1; 7 bases are a match to TRBD1. The CDR3 has 15 amino acids. Germline assignment: CDR1 MDHEN and CDR2 SYDVKM. Trimming at V came to 6 bases and at J to 1 base, leaving 8 bases not matched to a gene. In DNA form, the CDR3 reads TGTGCCAGCAGCCGACCTACAGGGGAGAACACTGAAGCTTTCTTT. Residues: CASSRPTGENTEAFF.

The chain carries TRBV28 and TRBJ1-1, with 7 nucleotides matching TRBD1. V dropped 3 bases and J dropped 8; count of bases not matched to a gene: 6. This CDR3 has 13 residues. Germline CDR1 and CDR2: MDHEN and SYDVKM. CDR3 coding DNA: TGTGCCAGCAGTTTCCCGGGACAGAAGGAAGCTTTCTTT. The encoded protein is CASSFPGQKEAFF. The full variable domain, in which reference TRBV28 and TRBJ1-1 provide the parts outside the CDR3, is DVKVTQSSRYLVKRTGEKVFLECVQDMDHENMFWYRQDPGLGLRLIYFSYDVKMKEKGDIPEGYSVSREKKERFSLILESASTNQTSMYLCASSFPGQKEAFFGQGTRLTVV.

CDR3 sequence reads: CASSSVKDRDQPQHF. The CDR3 bases are TGTGCCAGCAGCTCCGTTAAGGACAGGGATCAGCCCCAGCATTTT. The V and J genes are TRBV5-6 and TRBJ1-5; TRBD1 aligns across 8 bases. The CDR3 spans 15 residues. CDR1 is SGHDT, CDR2 YYEEEE, per germline. V shed 3 bases and J 5 bases; nucleotides not matched to a gene: 7.

The chain recombines TRBV18 with TRBJ2-5, with 10 positions matching TRBD1. V lost 7 bases, J lost 4 bases, and 6 bases stayed unmatched. Germline V gene data show CDR1 as KGHSH and CDR2 as LQKENI. The CDR3 sequence is 14 residues long. The CDR3 sequence is CASFRTGGVETQYF. For the CDR3, the DNA is TGTGCCAGCTTCAGGACAGGGGGAGTAGAGACCCAGTACTTC.

This chain links TRBV5-1 with TRBJ2-5, with 9 bases lining up with TRBD2. The CDR3 runs to 15 residues. Germline lookup yields CDR1 SGHRS and CDR2 YFSETQ. V lost 1 base, J lost 5 bases, and 6 bases stayed unmatched. DNA for the CDR3: TGCGCCAGCAGCTTGAGTAGCGGGAGTAGGGAGACCCAGTACTTC. Encoded protein: CASSLSSGSRETQYF.

The chain employs TRBV5-1 and TRBJ2-7; 9 nucleotides agree with TRBD2. Looked up from germline, CDR1 is SGHRS and CDR2 is YFSETQ. CDR3 length: 15 residues. Trimming removed 1 base from V and 6 bases from J; junction bases left unmatched: 8. The CDR3 DNA reads TGCGCCAGCAGCTTGTTGGGACTAGCAGTCCCCGAGCAGTACTTC. Translation gives CASSLLGLAVPEQYF.

The rearrangement uses TRBV5-8 and TRBJ2-3; 8 bases are a match to TRBD2. V gave up 4 bases and J gave up 3 bases; unmatched junction bases: 7. Germline V gives CDR1 SGHTS, CDR2 YDEGEE. The CDR3 covers 15 residues. DNA for the CDR3: TGTGCCAGCAGCCCGGGGGGCGGGAGGACAGATACGCAGTATTTT. Translating it yields CASSPGGGRTDTQYF.

CDR3 region: CSVGPREMAQYF. The CDR3 DNA sequence: TGCAGCGTTGGTCCCCGGGAGATGGCGCAGTATTTT. The V call is TRBV29-1, the J call TRBJ2-3; TRBD2 might be the D (6 bases). The CDR3 contains 12 residues. Trimming stripped 4 bases from V and 10 bases from J, with 15 bases between. CDR1 is SQVTM, CDR2 ANQGSEA, per germline.

V usage is TRBV9 and J usage is TRBJ1-5; D might be TRBD1 (6 bases). The CDR3 sequence is 14 residues long. Trimming shortened V by 3 bases and J by 5 bases, and 12 bases separated the two germline ends. Germline CDR1 reads SGDLS; CDR2 reads YYNGEE. The CDR3 DNA sequence: TGTGCCAGCAGCGCCGGGACACCGTATCAGCCCCAGCATTTT. It codes for CASSAGTPYQPQHF.